This record looks at one TCR beta chain sequence and its context. Its antigen remains unidentified. The data derive from a study of T cell clusters in autoimmune cytopenias. For the study at large: TRB sequencing had a median approximately 53,000 reads and under 3,000 distinct clonotypes per sample. Study-wide results and caveats: No experiment has yet validated the function of the T cell clusters defined in silico. Active autoimmune hepatitis patients had about 3-fold fewer exclusive TRB clusters than healthy donors. Primary autoimmune cytopenia patients seemingly lacked the physiological T cell clusters found in healthy donors.

TRB was amplified from about 250 ng of peripheral blood genomic DNA per sample. TRB rearrangements were amplified by touch-down multiplex PCR with mixed TRB-A/B primers. TCRdb re-called the multiplex PCR reads and gives one entry per CDR3 protein, without DNA. Its clone listing holds 7,000 to 8,500 distinct CDR3 sequences. Per the germline V gene, CDR1 is MGHDK and CDR2 is SYGVNS. This CDR3 comprises 13 residues. The sample consisted of peripheral blood. V and J are TRBV25-1 and TRBJ1-1. This clonotype was sampled from a human donor with an autoimmune cytopenia or autoimmune hepatitis (not recorded which). CDR3 protein: CASRTSGATEAFF.